This TCR beta chain was observed in a study of shared clonotypes between healthy human individuals. In the study overall: The cohort comprised a couple of women and a few men. Their ages spanned 18 to 49 years. Study-wide findings and caveats: Clonotypes which were not shared had lower generation probabilities than clonotypes that all four donors shared.

Clones were read by immunoSEQ multiplex PCR, and TCRdb kept only the in-frame ones, dropping some. The sample consists of about 1 million clones, about 74% of them appearing once. In the case of this clone: Its antigen is currently unknown.

This CDR3 region has 12 residues. Trimming took off 6 bases at V and 8 bases at J, with 13 bases between the two ends. Germline assignment: CDR1 MNHNS and CDR2 SASEGT. Naive CD45RA+ and memory CD45RA-negative subsets were split from CD4+ cells. This receptor was identified in a man between 18 and 35 years old in good health. The sequencing sample was made of memory CD4+ T cells sorted from blood. The sample's subset: CD45RA-negative fraction. The chain employs TRBV6-1 and TRBJ1-2; the D gene is possibly TRBD1 (6 bases). In nucleotides, the CDR3 is TGTGCCAGCAGCCCCACAGGGAACGGCTACACCTTC. It is translated as CASSPTGNGYTF.